Each of the 18 T cell receptor beta chains below was sequenced from the same sample in a study of technical replicates of blood from several donors. The method was immunoSEQ multiplex PCR; TCRdb's version includes in-frame clones alone and lacks a portion of them. The sample lists 90,000 or so clones, just under 95% seen once, with 0.34% in the top ten. Sequencing was carried out using T cells isolated from PBMCs. These receptors all come from a human donor in good health.

The rearrangement joins TRBV7-6 to TRBJ2-2; 14 nucleotides match TRBD2. CDR1 and CDR2 from the germline V gene are SGHVS and FNYEAQ. Trimming cost V 4 bases and J 6 bases; bases outside gene matches: 4. The CDR3 totals 16 residues. The CDR3 DNA reads as TGTGCCAGCAGCTCTGGACTAGCGGGAGGCGCCGGGGAGCTGTTTTTT. It is translated as CASSSGLAGGAGELFF.

The rearrangement joins TRBV28 to TRBJ1-1; tentatively, D is TRBD1 (5 bases). The CDR3 is 17 residues long. Trimming pared 3 bases from V and 0 bases from J, leaving 17 bases between. Germline CDR1 MDHEN, CDR2 SYDVKM. Here the CDR3 DNA reads TGTGCCAGCAGTTTGGGGGGATTTGGGGTTATGAACACTGAAGCTTTCTTT. It encodes CASSLGGFGVMNTEAFF.

The rearrangement links TRBV6-1 to TRBJ1-4; 8 bases match TRBD1. CDR1 is MNHNS and CDR2 is SASEGT in the germline V gene. The CDR3 consists of 14 residues. With V trimmed by 7 bases and J by 5 bases, 6 bases remained unmatched. The CDR3 region has the DNA TGTGCCAGCAATACAGGGGGATTAAATGAAAAACTGTTTTTT. Amino acids: CASNTGGLNEKLFF.

The count of this clone is one. The rearrangement joins TRBV9 to TRBJ2-3; 8 bases match TRBD1. The V gene's germline CDR1 is SGDLS and CDR2 YYNGEE. J gave up 2 bases and V 1 base, and 6 bases lay outside the gene matches. This CDR3 has 16 residues. Here the CDR3 reads CASSVQTGGLTDTQYF. The CDR3 DNA reads TGTGCCAGCAGCGTACAAACAGGGGGACTCACAGATACGCAGTATTTT.

The J gene is TRBJ1-3, the V gene TRBV5-6, with 9 bases fitting TRBD1. The CDR3 sequence is 15 residues long. After removal of 4 bases from V and 3 bases from J, the junction contained 5 bases not matched to a gene. Germline V gene lookup returns CDR1 SGHDT and CDR2 YYEEEE. CDR3 in amino acids: CASSPGTGIGNTIYF. The CDR3 nucleotides are TGTGCCAGCAGCCCCGGGACAGGGATTGGAAACACCATATATTTT.

V and J are TRBV19 and TRBJ2-7, with TRBD1 matching 7 bases. Trimming at V came to 3 bases and at J to 4 bases, leaving 9 bases not matched to a gene. The CDR3 has 15 amino acids. Germline V gene sequence: CDR1 LNHDA, CDR2 SQIVND (reference sequence). The CDR3 here is CASSIRDSVNYEQYF. As DNA, the CDR3 is TGTGCCAGTAGTATCCGGGACAGCGTAAATTACGAGCAGTACTTC.

CDR3 DNA sequence: TGTGCCAGCGTACAGGGGATTGAGCAGTACTTC. This gives the protein CASVQGIEQYF. The chain combines TRBV6-5 with TRBJ2-7, with 7 bases matching TRBD1. This CDR3 has 11 residues. The ends lost 8 bases at V and 7 bases at J; junction bases unmatched: 5. Germline CDR1 is MNHEY and CDR2 is SVGAGI.

This chain uses TRBV10-1 with TRBJ2-7; no clear D gene. CDR3 size: 11 residues. V gave up 3 bases and J gave up 4 bases, with 4 bases separating them. Germline values: CDR1 WNHNN, CDR2 SYGVQD (reference sequence). In DNA form, the CDR3 reads TGCGCCAGCAGTGACGGGTACGAGCAGTACTTC. It translates to CASSDGYEQYF.

The CDR3 loop is CASSSAFSGGPQYF. CDR3 DNA sequence: TGCGCCAGCAGCTCCGCCTTCTCAGGGGGTCCCCAGTACTTC. The chain recombines TRBV5-1 with TRBJ2-5; 7 bases match TRBD1. With V trimmed by 3 bases and J by 9 bases, 11 bases remained unmatched. The CDR3 spans 14 residues. The germline CDR1 and CDR2 sequences are SGHRS and YFSETQ.

The J gene is TRBJ2-3, the V gene TRBV12-1; the listed D gene, TRBD1, was not tested against the DNA. TRBV12-1 is tagged as a pseudogene. The CDR3 is made up of 15 amino acids. The CDR3 here is CASSCWSGCEDTQYF. DNA for the CDR3: TGTGCCAGCAGCTGCTGGTCAGGGTGTGAAGATACGCAGTATTTT.

The gene calls are TRBV30 and TRBJ2-7; 14 positions agree with TRBD2. Germline V gene lookup returns CDR1 GTSNPN and CDR2 SVGIG (reference sequence). The V gene end was trimmed by 4 bases and the J gene end by 3 bases; junction bases not matched to a gene: 5. This CDR3 has 15 residues. The CDR3 DNA sequence: TGTGCCTGGACCCCCGGGACTAGCGGGAGCTACGAGCAGTACTTC. Protein product: CAWTPGTSGSYEQYF.

The chain has TRBV19 and TRBJ2-5, with 10 bases matching TRBD2. Germline values: CDR1 LNHDA, CDR2 SQIVND (reference sequence). The CDR3 totals 17 residues. The V gene end was trimmed by 1 base and the J gene end by 1 base; junction bases not matched to a gene: 6. Written as DNA, the CDR3 is TGTGCCAGTAGTATAGGGGGGCAGCGGGAGGGCCAAGAGACCCAGTACTTC. Protein: CASSIGGQREGQETQYF. The full variable domain, its missing parts supplied by reference TRBV19 and TRBJ2-5, is DGGITQSPKYLFRKEGQNVTLSCEQNLNHDAMYWYRQDPGQGLRLIYYSQIVNDFQKGDIAEGYSVSREKKESFPLTVTSAQKNPTAFYLCASSIGGQREGQETQYFGPGTRLLVL.

This rearrangement joins TRBV4-1 to TRBJ2-5; 11 nucleotides match TRBD2. Germline-derived CDR1 and CDR2 are MGHRA and YSYEKL. There are 15 residues in the CDR3. V gave up 1 base and J gave up 5 bases; unmatched junction bases: 3. CDR3 DNA: TGCGCCAGCAGCCAAGTACTAGCGGGAGATGAGACCCAGTACTTC. Amino acids: CASSQVLAGDETQYF.

The chain recombines TRBV25-1 with TRBJ2-3, with TRBD2 identical over 7 bases. The CDR3 sequence is 16 residues long. CDR1 and CDR2 from the germline V gene are MGHDK and SYGVNS. Unmatched junction bases numbered 8, after V lost 3 bases and J lost 2 bases. CDR3 coding DNA: TGTGCCAGCAGTGACCCAGCGGGAAAATACACAGATACGCAGTATTTT. Translated, it gives CASSDPAGKYTDTQYF.

A single count supports this clone. The chain links TRBV7-2 to TRBJ2-7; 9 bases are shared with TRBD2. CDR3 length: 18 residues. The germline CDR1 and CDR2 sequences are SGHTA and FQGNSA. Trimming at V came to 1 base and at J to 3 bases, leaving 13 bases not matched to a gene. CDR3 sequence reads: CASSLVNRRAGGLYEQYF. DNA of the CDR3: TGTGCCAGCAGCTTAGTTAATCGGCGAGCGGGGGGACTCTACGAGCAGTACTTC.

V and J are TRBV9 and TRBJ2-1; the D is unclear. Trimming shortened V by 2 bases and J by 0 bases, and 9 bases separated the two germline ends. There are 15 residues in the CDR3. CDR1 and CDR2 from the germline V gene are SGDLS and YYNGEE. CDR3 coding DNA: TGTGCCAGCAGCGTTGGCGGAGACTCCTACAATGAGCAGTTCTTC. Translation gives CASSVGGDSYNEQFF.

The chain couples TRBV4-1 to TRBJ2-7; D perhaps matches TRBD2 (6 bases). With 0 bases removed from V and 3 bases from J, the gap between germline ends came to 15 bases. Per the germline V gene, CDR1 is MGHRA and CDR2 is YSYEKL. The CDR3 is 16 amino acids. This chain's CDR3 is CASSQDRELAVYEQYF. Written as DNA, the CDR3 is TGCGCCAGCAGCCAAGATCGGGAACTAGCTGTCTACGAGCAGTACTTC.

The chain links TRBV23-1 to TRBJ2-7; possibly TRBD1 for D (5 bases). TRBV23-1 is known as an ORF, though its function is uncertain. The CDR3 has 16 residues. Trimming stripped 3 bases from V and 5 bases from J, with 20 bases between. This CDR3 is CASSHPDRNRRHEQYF. In nucleotides, the CDR3 is TGCGCCAGCAGTCACCCTGATAGGAACAGGAGACACGAGCAGTACTTC.